This TCR beta chain was obtained from a study of blood T cell repertoires in COVID-19 (dated by TCRdb to 2018 to 2020). Study-level background: Samples covering the acute and convalescent phases of COVID-19 were provided by collaborators in the United States, Italy and Spain. The material from the prospective study consisted of cDNA or gDNA derived from T cells, B-cell-depleted T cells, or PBMCs. The dataset comprised deeply sampled blood TCRbeta repertoires from subjects exposed to, actively infected with, or recovered from COVID-19. A freely available public database, intended as a resource for researchers studying the immune response to SARS-CoV-2, is where the repertoires were released. Samples were obtained from the ongoing ImmuneRACE study (first 160 participants) and from 1,200 or so subjects provided by 6 global collaborators. A de-identified subject ID, COVID-19 status, age in years and sex were almost always included in the sample metadata. Where available, HLA class I and class II types were taken from metadata supplied by the sample provider and were not determined by assay-based typing. Beyond this particular receptor, the publication reports: The amount of clinical and demographic metadata varied by source and participant and was provided uncurated.

This clone has just a few counts. No cognate antigen has been identified for it. It has no much larger one-base neighbor in the sample; base qualities were not kept. Whole blood was collected in K2EDTA tubes by collaborating institutions according to the institutions' own protocols. For TCRbeta analysis, collaborators shipped samples as frozen whole blood, isolated PBMCs, or DNA extracted from either of those sample types. Counted from cysteine to phenylalanine, this CDR3 has 16 amino acids. Only the CDR3 DNA is retained, 48 bases long and in frame from the first base. From a lookup of the germline V gene, CDR1 and CDR2 are MNHNS and SASEGT. V is reduced by 2 bases and J by 3 bases, leaving a spacing of 17 bases between them. TCRbeta CDR3 regions were amplified from genomic DNA by means of the immunoSEQ Assay, a bias-controlled multiplex PCR. In the paper's pipeline: The number of nucleated cells in each sample was estimated by amplification of reference gene primers within the assay. Sequence reads were collapsed and filtered to measure the absolute abundance of every unique TCRbeta CDR3 rearrangement. For each sample, productive Simpson clonality was calculated as the square root of Simpson's diversity index over productive rearrangements. TCRdb carries this immuneACCESS record with in-frame sequences only. Its versions omit some clonotypes, under half of them owing to an unresolved V gene in the studies checked, with the rest unexplained. V and J calls plus clone size are reproduced from that table; the DNA served to infer D and trimming. The sample has around 94,000 clones on record, approximately 84% of them singletons. Of the sample, around 4% falls within the top ten clones.

This TCR was recovered from a human donor in a cohort sampled during active COVID-19. Sequencing was done on a sample of peripheral blood. The chain is assembled from TRBV6-1 and TRBJ2-7; the D segment could be TRBD1, given 8 matching bases. CDR3 region: CASSESRTGTIYEQYF. The DNA sequence is TGTGCCAGCAGTGAATCACGGACAGGGACTATCTACGAGCAGTACTTC.